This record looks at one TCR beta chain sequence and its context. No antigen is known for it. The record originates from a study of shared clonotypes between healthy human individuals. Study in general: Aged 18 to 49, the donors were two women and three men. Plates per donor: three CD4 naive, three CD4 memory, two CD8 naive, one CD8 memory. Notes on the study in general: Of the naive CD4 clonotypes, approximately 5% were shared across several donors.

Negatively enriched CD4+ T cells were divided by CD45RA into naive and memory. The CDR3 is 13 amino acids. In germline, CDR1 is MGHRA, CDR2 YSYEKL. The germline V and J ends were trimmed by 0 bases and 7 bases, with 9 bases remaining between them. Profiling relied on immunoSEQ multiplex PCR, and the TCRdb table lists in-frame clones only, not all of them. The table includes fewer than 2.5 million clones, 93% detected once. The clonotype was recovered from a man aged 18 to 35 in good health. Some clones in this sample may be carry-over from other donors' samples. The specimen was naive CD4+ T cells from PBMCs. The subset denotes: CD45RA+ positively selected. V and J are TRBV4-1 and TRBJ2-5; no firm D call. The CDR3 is CASSQEGFWTQYF. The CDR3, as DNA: TGCGCCAGCAGCCAAGAGGGATTTTGGACCCAGTACTTC.